The 25 T cell receptor beta chains listed next were all sequenced from one sample in a study of technical replicates of blood from a few donors. Sequencing was performed with immunoSEQ multiplex PCR; in TCRdb, only in-frame clones are kept and a portion is missing. The sample records around 58,000 clones, 85% to 90% being singletons. The source material was PBMCs. The receptors shown here come from a human donor in good health. Some clones in this sample may be carry-over from other donors' samples.

The chain combines TRBV13 with TRBJ2-7, with 7 bases fitting TRBD1. The CDR3 spans 14 residues. Germline CDR1 and CDR2: PRHDT and FYEKMQ (reference sequence). The junction had 10 bases not matched to a gene; V was cut back by 10 bases and J by 1 base. The CDR3 sequence is CATRRQGLSYEQYF. CDR3 bases: TGTGCCACCCGCCGACAGGGTTTGTCCTACGAGCAGTACTTC.

Comment on this clone: A read error may account for a junction end that differs from germline. V and J are TRBV4-2 and TRBJ2-5; 11 bases map to TRBD1. CDR1 and CDR2 (germline): LGHNA, YNFKEQ. The CDR3 consists of 17 residues. The CDR3 reads CASSQHTGQGAQGTQYF. CDR3 nucleotides: TGTGCCAGCAGCCAGCACACCGGACAGGGGGCCCAAGGGACCCAGTACTTC.

This chain joins TRBV5-4 and TRBJ2-1, with D perhaps TRBD2 (6 bases). Trimming stripped 2 bases from V and 5 bases from J, with 8 bases between. The CDR3 is 13 residues long. Germline assignment: CDR1 SGHNT and CDR2 YYREEE (reference sequence). This CDR3 is CASSLPGDNEQFF. DNA of the CDR3: TGTGCCAGCAGCTTACCGGGGGACAATGAGCAGTTCTTC.

J is TRBJ2-7 and V is TRBV12-5, with 8 bases identical to TRBD2. V dropped 3 bases and J dropped 3; count of bases not matched to a gene: 4. Per germline, CDR1 LGHNT and CDR2 FRNRAP. CDR3 length equals 14 residues. CDR3 DNA sequence: TGTGCTAGTGGTTTTAGCGGGAACCGCTACGAGCAGTACTTC. Its translation is CASGFSGNRYEQYF. Filled out from reference TRBV12-5 and TRBJ2-7, the complete variable domain reads DARVTQTPRHKVTEMGQEVTMRCQPILGHNTVFWYRQTMMQGLELLAYFRNRAPLDDSGMPKDRFSAEMPDATLATLKIQPSEPRDSAVYFCASGFSGNRYEQYFGPGTRLTVT.

As regards this clone: The final CDR3 position lacks the conserved phenylalanine or tryptophan, pointing to a likely read error. Because the CDR3's place on the DNA is in doubt, the DNA is left out and the CDR3 is given as listed by TCRdb. The V and J genes are TRBV7-9 and TRBJ2-7; the D call of TRBD2 is as the table states it, not checked on the DNA. The CDR3 spans 11 amino acids, including both terminal residues. Germline lookup yields CDR1 SEHNR and CDR2 FQNEAQ (reference sequence). The CDR3 loop reads CASSLGTDYEI.

The chain uses TRBV6-1 and TRBJ2-5, with D perhaps matching TRBD2 (6 bases). The V and J ends lost 7 bases and 5 bases respectively, with 14 bases between them. The CDR3 is 13 residues long. The germline gives CDR1 MNHNS, CDR2 SASEGT. CDR3: CASMRGNRETQYF. The CDR3 region has the DNA TGTGCCAGCATGCGCGGGAACCGGGAGACCCAGTACTTC.

This clone was recorded a few times. This rearrangement joins TRBV6-5 to TRBJ2-7, with 10 bases lining up with TRBD1. Trimming at V came to 6 bases and at J to 5 bases, leaving 10 bases not matched to a gene. The CDR3 runs 15 residues. CDR1 and CDR2 from the germline V gene are MNHEY and SVGAGI. As DNA, the CDR3 is TGTGCCAGCAGGGAGACAGGGGGCGTTGGAAACGAGCAGTACTTC. It specifies CASRETGGVGNEQYF.

The chain links TRBV7-2 to TRBJ2-7; TRBD2 matches 9 bases. V was pared by 1 base and J by 2 bases, with 3 bases of the junction left unmatched. The CDR3 covers 15 residues. Germline-derived CDR1 and CDR2 are SGHTA and FQGNSA. The CDR3 region is CASSLGLAVTYEQYF. The CDR3 DNA sequence: TGTGCCAGCAGCTTAGGACTAGCGGTTACCTACGAGCAGTACTTC.

V usage is TRBV19 and J usage is TRBJ2-7, with a possible D match to TRBD2 (5 bases). Germline CDR1 LNHDA, CDR2 SQIVND (reference sequence). Trimming took 10 bases from V and 3 from J, leaving 10 bases between them. The CDR3 consists of 11 residues. The CDR3 sequence: CATTSGYEQYF. In DNA, the CDR3 is TGTGCCACCACTAGTGGCTACGAGCAGTACTTC.

This chain joins TRBV5-4 and TRBJ1-2; 11 positions match TRBD1. Per germline, CDR1 SGHNT and CDR2 YYREEE (reference sequence). CDR3 length: 15 residues. Trimming at V came to 3 bases and at J to 2 bases, leaving 3 bases not matched to a gene. CDR3 coding DNA: TGTGCCAGCAGCTCCCGGGACAGGGGGAACTATGGCTACACCTTC. Amino acid sequence: CASSSRDRGNYGYTF. Variable domain in full (rest from reference TRBV5-4 and TRBJ1-2): ETGVTQSPTHLIKTRGQQVTLRCSSQSGHNTVSWYQQALGQGPQFIFQYYREEENGRGNFPPRFSGLQFPNYSSELNVNALELDDSALYLCASSSRDRGNYGYTFGSGTRLTVV.

V is TRBV7-9 and J is TRBJ1-5, with D unresolved. V was cut by 5 bases and J by 0 bases, with 5 bases left in between. Germline V gene lookup returns CDR1 SEHNR and CDR2 FQNEAQ (reference sequence). The CDR3 spans 13 residues. In DNA, the CDR3 is TGTGCCAGCAGCCCGTATAGCAATCAGCCCCAGCATTTT. Translation: CASSPYSNQPQHF. Variable domain in full (rest from reference TRBV7-9 and TRBJ1-5): DTGVSQNPRHKITKRGQNVTFRCDPISEHNRLYWYRQTLGQGPEFLTYFQNEAQLEKSRLLSDRFSAERPKGSFSTLEIQRTEQGDSAMYLCASSPYSNQPQHFGDGTRLSIL.

The genes are TRBV4-1 and TRBJ1-2, with 7 bases fitting TRBD1. Per germline, CDR1 MGHRA and CDR2 YSYEKL. This CDR3 comprises 16 residues. J gave up 1 base and V 2 bases, and 7 bases lay outside the gene matches. CDR3 nucleotides: TGCGCCAGCAGCCAACCCTTACAGGGGAATAACTATGGCTACACCTTC. Amino acids: CASSQPLQGNNYGYTF.

J is TRBJ2-1 and V is TRBV5-1; a weak D match, TRBD2 (6 bases). This CDR3 comprises 13 residues. Germline CDR1 reads SGHRS; CDR2 reads YFSETQ. The ends were cut back, 3 bases at V and 4 bases at J, with 8 bases in the middle. This CDR3 reads CASSSGTYNEQFF. CDR3 nucleotides: TGCGCCAGCAGCTCCGGGACTTACAATGAGCAGTTCTTC.

The chain joins TRBV19 to TRBJ2-7; TRBD1 aligns across 10 bases. In germline, CDR1 is LNHDA, CDR2 SQIVND (reference sequence). CDR3 length: 16 residues. The V gene end was trimmed by 4 bases and the J gene end by 4 bases; junction bases not matched to a gene: 10. Here the CDR3 reads CASSTGGQGSGYEQYF. Written as DNA, the CDR3 is TGTGCCAGTAGTACCGGGGGACAGGGGAGTGGTTACGAGCAGTACTTC.

The CDR3 sequence is CASSLVPGFNQPQHF. CDR3 coding DNA: TGCGCCAGCAGCTTGGTCCCGGGATTTAATCAGCCCCAGCATTTT. V is TRBV5-1 and J is TRBJ1-5; D is undetermined. This CDR3 has 15 amino acids. Germline V gives CDR1 SGHRS, CDR2 YFSETQ. V lost 0 bases and J 4 bases, leaving 11 bases between the germline ends.

In DNA, the CDR3 is TGTGCCAGCAGCCAAGGGAGGGAGGGCGGGGAGACCCAGTACTTC. As protein: CASSQGREGGETQYF. This chain joins TRBV14 and TRBJ2-5; 7 nucleotides match TRBD2. The ends lost 1 base at V and 5 bases at J; junction bases unmatched: 7. There are 15 residues in the CDR3. Germline V gives CDR1 SGHDN, CDR2 FVKESK.

The chain employs TRBV6-1 and TRBJ1-2; D call uncertain. This CDR3 has 14 amino acids. Germline V lookup: CDR1 MNHNS, CDR2 SASEGT. The V and J ends lost 1 base and 8 bases respectively, with 14 bases between them. DNA of the CDR3: TGTGCCAGCAGTGAAGTCGGTGACCCACAGGGCTACACCTTC. Protein product: CASSEVGDPQGYTF.

The chain employs TRBV7-7 and TRBJ2-2, with TRBD2 identical over 8 bases. The V segment lost 2 bases and the J segment 5 bases; nucleotides outside the gene matches: 7. The CDR3 length is 16 residues. Germline loops: CDR1 SSHAT, CDR2 FNYEAQ (reference sequence). Here the CDR3 DNA reads TGTGCCAGCAGCTTACAAGGCGCGGGAGGTACCGGGGAGCTGTTTTTT. This codes for CASSLQGAGGTGELFF. The whole variable domain, filled in from reference TRBV7-7 and TRBJ2-2, reads GAGVSQSPRYKVTKRGQDVTLRCDPISSHATLYWYQQALGQGPEFLTYFNYEAQPDKSGLPSDRFSAERPEGSISTLTIQRTEQRDSAMYRCASSLQGAGGTGELFFGEGSRLTVL.

The chain uses TRBV5-1 and TRBJ1-1; TRBD1 matches at 8 bases. This CDR3 is 15 amino acids long. CDR1 is SGHRS, CDR2 YFSETQ, per germline. Losses at the gene ends were 3 bases for V and 6 bases for J; bases not matched to a gene: 10. CDR3: CASSSLQGVWSEAFF. CDR3 DNA: TGCGCCAGCAGCTCGCTACAGGGGGTATGGTCTGAAGCTTTCTTT.

This clone was seen once. The V gene is TRBV5-1, the J gene TRBJ2-5; the match to TRBD1 covers 10 bases. The CDR3 has 14 residues. Germline values: CDR1 SGHRS, CDR2 YFSETQ. The V segment lost 5 bases and the J segment 3 bases; nucleotides outside the gene matches: 4. In DNA form, the CDR3 reads TGCGCCAGCAGTACCGGGACAGGGGAAGAGACCCAGTACTTC. It encodes CASSTGTGEETQYF.

V gene TRBV10-3 combines with J gene TRBJ2-7; 13 bases agree with TRBD2. The CDR3 is made up of 17 amino acids. CDR1 is ENHRY, CDR2 SYGVKD, per germline. Unmatched junction bases numbered 13, after V lost 8 bases and J lost 3 bases. The CDR3 DNA reads TGTGCCATCGGGGCGTCGCAACTAGCGGGGGGGATCTACGAGCAGTACTTC. Translating gives CAIGASQLAGGIYEQYF.

The CDR3 spells CASTRLNSGNTIYF. CDR3 DNA: TGTGCCAGTACGCGGCTGAACTCTGGAAACACCATATATTTT. This sequence joins TRBV19 and TRBJ1-3; D not certain. The ends were cut back, 7 bases at V and 0 bases at J, with 10 bases in the middle. Germline lookup yields CDR1 LNHDA and CDR2 SQIVND (reference sequence). This CDR3 has 14 amino acids.

V gene TRBV7-2 combines with J gene TRBJ1-5; D remains ambiguous. The CDR3 runs 16 residues. Germline CDR1 SGHTA, CDR2 FQGNSA. Trimming shortened V by 5 bases and J by 2 bases, and 16 bases separated the two germline ends. The CDR3 coding sequence is TGTGCCAGCAGCCTCGGACTGACACCCCGCAATCAGCCCCAGCATTTT. Its protein is CASSLGLTPRNQPQHF. Full variable domain (outside the CDR3, taken from reference TRBV7-2 and TRBJ1-5): GAGVSQSPSNKVTEKGKDVELRCDPISGHTALYWYRQSLGQGLEFLIYFQGNSAPDKSGLPSDRFSAERTGGSVSTLTIQRTQQEDSAVYLCASSLGLTPRNQPQHFGDGTRLSIL.

The J gene is TRBJ1-2, the V gene TRBV15; TRBD1 is a possible D gene (5 bases). The CDR3 extends over 15 amino acids. Trimming cost V 5 bases and J 0 bases, with 13 bases left between them. Germline V gene sequence: CDR1 LNHNV, CDR2 YYDKDF (reference sequence). Written as DNA, the CDR3 is TGTGCCACCAGCGTACGCAGGGAGGCTAACTATGGCTACACCTTC. Translating it yields CATSVRREANYGYTF.

The chain is built from TRBV10-3 and TRBJ1-5, with unresolved D. Trimming stripped 10 bases from V and 7 bases from J, with 17 bases between. The germline CDR1 and CDR2 sequences are ENHRY and SYGVKD. There are 13 residues in the CDR3. The CDR3 nucleotides read TGTGCCACCGCGGAAGGAAGAGGGCAGCCCCAGCATTTT. Its protein product is CATAEGRGQPQHF.